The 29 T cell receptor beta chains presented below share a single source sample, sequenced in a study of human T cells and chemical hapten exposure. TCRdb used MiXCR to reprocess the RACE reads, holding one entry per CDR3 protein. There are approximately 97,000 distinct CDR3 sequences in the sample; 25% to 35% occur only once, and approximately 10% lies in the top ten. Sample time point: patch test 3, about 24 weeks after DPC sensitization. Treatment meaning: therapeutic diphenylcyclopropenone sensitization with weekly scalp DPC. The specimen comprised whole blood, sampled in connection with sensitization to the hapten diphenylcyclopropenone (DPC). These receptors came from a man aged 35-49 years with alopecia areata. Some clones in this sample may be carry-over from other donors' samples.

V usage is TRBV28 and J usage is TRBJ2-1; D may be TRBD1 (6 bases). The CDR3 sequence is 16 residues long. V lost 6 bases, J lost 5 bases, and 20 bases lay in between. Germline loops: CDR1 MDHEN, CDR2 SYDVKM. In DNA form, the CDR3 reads TGTGCCAGCAGGGAGACGACAGGCCTGAATCACAATGAGCAGTTCTTC. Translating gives CASRETTGLNHNEQFF.

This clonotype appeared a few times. The CDR3, as DNA: TGTGCCAGCAGTTACCCTCCGAGCGAGCAGTACTTC. As protein: CASSYPPSEQYF. This chain links TRBV6-2 or TRBV6-3 with TRBJ2-7; D uncertain. The germline V gene has CDR1 MNHEY and CDR2 SVGEGT. V was clipped by 2 bases and J by 6 bases, with 8 bases between them. This CDR3 contains 12 residues.

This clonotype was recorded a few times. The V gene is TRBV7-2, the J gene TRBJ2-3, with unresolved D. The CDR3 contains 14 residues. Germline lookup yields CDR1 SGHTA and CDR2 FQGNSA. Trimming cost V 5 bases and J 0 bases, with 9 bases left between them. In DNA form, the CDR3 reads TGTGCCAGCAGCGAGGATAGCAGCACAGATACGCAGTATTTT. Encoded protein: CASSEDSSTDTQYF.

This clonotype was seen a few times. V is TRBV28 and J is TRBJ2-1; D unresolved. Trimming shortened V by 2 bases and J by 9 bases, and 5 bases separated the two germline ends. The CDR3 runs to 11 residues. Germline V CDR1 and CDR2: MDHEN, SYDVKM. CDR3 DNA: TGTGCCAGCAGTTTACTGCTTGAGCAGTTCTTC. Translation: CASSLLLEQFF.

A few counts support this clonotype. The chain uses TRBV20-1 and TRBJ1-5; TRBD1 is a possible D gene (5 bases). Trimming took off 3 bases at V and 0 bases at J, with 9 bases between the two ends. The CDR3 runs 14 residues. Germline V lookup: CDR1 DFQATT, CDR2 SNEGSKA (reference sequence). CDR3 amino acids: CSASDSNSNQPQHF. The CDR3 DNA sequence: TGCAGTGCTAGCGACAGTAATAGCAATCAGCCCCAGCATTTT.

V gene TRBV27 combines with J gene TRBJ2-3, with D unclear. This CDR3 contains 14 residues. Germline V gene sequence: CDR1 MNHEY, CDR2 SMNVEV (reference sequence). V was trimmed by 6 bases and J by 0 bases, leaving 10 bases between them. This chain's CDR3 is CASSPETSTDTQYF. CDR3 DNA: TGTGCCAGCAGCCCGGAAACTAGCACAGATACGCAGTATTTT.

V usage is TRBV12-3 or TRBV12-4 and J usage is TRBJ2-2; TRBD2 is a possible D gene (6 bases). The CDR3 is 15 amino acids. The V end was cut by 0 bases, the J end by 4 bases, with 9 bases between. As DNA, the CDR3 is TGTGCCAGCAGTTTAGCGGGACTCGCCACCGGGGAGCTGTTTTTT. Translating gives CASSLAGLATGELFF.

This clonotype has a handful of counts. The CDR3 here is CASSLAGVRELFF. The DNA for the CDR3 is TGTGCCAGCAGTTTAGCGGGTGTGCGGGAGCTGTTTTTT. V usage is TRBV12-3 or TRBV12-4 and J usage is TRBJ2-2; the D is unclear. The germline V and J ends were trimmed by 0 bases and 9 bases, with 8 bases remaining between them. The CDR3 consists of 13 residues.

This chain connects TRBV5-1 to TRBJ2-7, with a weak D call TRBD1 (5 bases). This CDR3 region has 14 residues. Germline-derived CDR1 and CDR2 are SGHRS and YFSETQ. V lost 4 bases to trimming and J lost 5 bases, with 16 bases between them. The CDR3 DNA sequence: TGCGCCAGCAGCGTACGGCGGCAGGGTGACGAGCAGTACTTC. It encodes CASSVRRQGDEQYF.

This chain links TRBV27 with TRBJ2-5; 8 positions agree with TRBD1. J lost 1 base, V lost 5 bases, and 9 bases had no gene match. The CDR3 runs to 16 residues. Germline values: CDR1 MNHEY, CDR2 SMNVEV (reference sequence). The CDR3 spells CASSPRGQGAQETQYF. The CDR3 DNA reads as TGTGCCAGCAGTCCCAGAGGACAGGGAGCCCAAGAGACCCAGTACTTC.

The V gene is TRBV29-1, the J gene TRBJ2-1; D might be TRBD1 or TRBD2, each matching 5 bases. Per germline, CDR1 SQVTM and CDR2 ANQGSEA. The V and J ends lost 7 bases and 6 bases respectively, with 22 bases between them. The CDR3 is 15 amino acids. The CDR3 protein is CSAVGLGARGNEQFF. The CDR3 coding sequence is TGCAGCGCCGTAGGCCTCGGGGCGCGAGGCAATGAGCAGTTCTTC.

The CDR3 nucleotides are TGTGCCAGCAGGTACCAGGGAGTCCACGAGCAGTACTTC. Its protein is CASRYQGVHEQYF. This sequence joins TRBV6-6 and TRBJ2-7, with D perhaps matching TRBD1 or TRBD2 (5 bases each). V was cut by 6 bases and J by 5 bases, with 14 bases left in between. CDR3 length: 13 amino acids. The germline V gene has CDR1 MNHNY and CDR2 SVGAGI (reference sequence).

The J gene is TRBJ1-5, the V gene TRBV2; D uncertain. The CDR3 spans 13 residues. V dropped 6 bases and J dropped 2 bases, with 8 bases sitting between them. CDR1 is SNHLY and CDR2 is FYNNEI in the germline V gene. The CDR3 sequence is CASSPAGNQPQHF. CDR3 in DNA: TGTGCCAGCAGCCCAGCAGGCAATCAGCCCCAGCATTTT.

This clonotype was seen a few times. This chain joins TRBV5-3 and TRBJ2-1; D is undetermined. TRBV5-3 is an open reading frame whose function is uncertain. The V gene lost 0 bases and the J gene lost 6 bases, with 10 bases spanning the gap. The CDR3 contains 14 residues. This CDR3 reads CARSLASPPNEQFF. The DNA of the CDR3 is TGTGCCAGAAGCTTGGCCAGTCCCCCCAATGAGCAGTTCTTC.

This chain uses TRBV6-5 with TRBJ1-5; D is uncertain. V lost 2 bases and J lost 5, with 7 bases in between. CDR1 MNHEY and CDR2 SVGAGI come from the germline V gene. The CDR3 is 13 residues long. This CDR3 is CASSYEGDQPQHF. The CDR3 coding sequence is TGTGCCAGCAGTTACGAGGGTGATCAGCCCCAGCATTTT.

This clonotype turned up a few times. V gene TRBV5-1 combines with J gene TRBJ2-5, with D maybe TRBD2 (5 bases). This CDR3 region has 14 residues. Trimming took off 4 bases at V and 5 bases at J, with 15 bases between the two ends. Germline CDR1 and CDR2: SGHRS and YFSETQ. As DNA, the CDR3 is TGCGCCAGCAGCCATGGACTGCAGAAGGAGACCCAGTACTTC. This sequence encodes CASSHGLQKETQYF.

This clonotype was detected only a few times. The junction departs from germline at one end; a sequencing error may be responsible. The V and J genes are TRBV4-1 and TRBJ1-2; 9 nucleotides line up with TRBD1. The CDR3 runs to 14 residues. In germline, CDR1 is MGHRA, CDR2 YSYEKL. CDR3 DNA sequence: TGCGCCAGCAGACAAGGACAGGGGTTCTATGGCTACACCTTC. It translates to CASRQGQGFYGYTF.

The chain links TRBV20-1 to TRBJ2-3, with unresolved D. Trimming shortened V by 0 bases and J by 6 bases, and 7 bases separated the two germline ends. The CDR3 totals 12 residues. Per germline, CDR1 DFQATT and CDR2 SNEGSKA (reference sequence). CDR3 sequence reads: CSARDWHDTQYF. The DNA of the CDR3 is TGCAGTGCTAGAGATTGGCACGATACGCAGTATTTT.

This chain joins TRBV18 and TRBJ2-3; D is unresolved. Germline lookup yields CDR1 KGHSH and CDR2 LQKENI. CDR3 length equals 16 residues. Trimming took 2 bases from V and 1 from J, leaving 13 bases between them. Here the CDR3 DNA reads TGTGCCAGCTCACCAAATTTAGCTCTTGGCACAGATACGCAGTATTTT. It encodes CASSPNLALGTDTQYF.

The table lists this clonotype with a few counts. The CDR3 protein is CASRKQGSNSYEQYF. CDR3 nucleotides: TGTGCCAGCAGAAAACAGGGGTCGAACTCCTACGAGCAGTACTTC. This chain uses TRBV28 with TRBJ2-7; 7 nucleotides match TRBD1. The length of the CDR3 is 15 residues. J gave up 0 bases and V 6 bases, and 8 bases lay outside the gene matches. The germline V gene encodes CDR1 MDHEN and CDR2 SYDVKM.

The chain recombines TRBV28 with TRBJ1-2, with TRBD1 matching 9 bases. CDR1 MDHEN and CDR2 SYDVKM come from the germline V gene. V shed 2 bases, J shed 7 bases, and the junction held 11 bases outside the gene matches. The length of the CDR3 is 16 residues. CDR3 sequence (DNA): TGTGCCAGCAGTTTAAACAAAGACAGGGGGATTCGTGGCTACACCTTC. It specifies CASSLNKDRGIRGYTF.

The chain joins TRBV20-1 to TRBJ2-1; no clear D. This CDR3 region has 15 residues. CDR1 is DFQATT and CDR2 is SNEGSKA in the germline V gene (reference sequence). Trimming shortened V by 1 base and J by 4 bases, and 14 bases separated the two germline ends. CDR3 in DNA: TGCAGTGCTAGAGGGGATCGACCCTTATACAATGAGCAGTTCTTC. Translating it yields CSARGDRPLYNEQFF.

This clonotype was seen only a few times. This CDR3 reads CASSYIYSEMADTQYF. In nucleotides, the CDR3 is TGTGCCAGCAGTTACATCTATTCGGAGATGGCAGATACGCAGTATTTT. The chain recombines TRBV6-5 with TRBJ2-3, with D unresolved. Between the trimmed V and J ends, which lost 2 bases and 4 bases, there was a span of 16 bases. Germline assignment: CDR1 MNHEY and CDR2 SVGAGI. This CDR3 spans 16 amino acids.

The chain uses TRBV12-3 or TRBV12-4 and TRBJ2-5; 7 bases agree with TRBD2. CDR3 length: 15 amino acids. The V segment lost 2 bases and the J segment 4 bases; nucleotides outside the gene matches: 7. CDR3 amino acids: CASSLSVGGVETQYF. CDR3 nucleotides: TGTGCCAGCAGTTTAAGTGTGGGAGGGGTAGAGACCCAGTACTTC.

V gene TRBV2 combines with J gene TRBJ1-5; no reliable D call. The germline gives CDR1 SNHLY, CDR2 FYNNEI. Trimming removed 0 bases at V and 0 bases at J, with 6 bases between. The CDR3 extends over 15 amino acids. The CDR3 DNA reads TGTGCCAGCAGTGAAGCGGGCTATAGCAATCAGCCCCAGCATTTT. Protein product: CASSEAGYSNQPQHF.

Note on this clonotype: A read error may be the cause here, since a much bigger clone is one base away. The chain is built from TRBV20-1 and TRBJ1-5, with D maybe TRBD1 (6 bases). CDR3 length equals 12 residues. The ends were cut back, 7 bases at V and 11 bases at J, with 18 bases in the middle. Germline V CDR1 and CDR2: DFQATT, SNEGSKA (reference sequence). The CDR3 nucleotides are TGCAGTGTCGGGAGGGGGAGCGAGACCCAGCATTTT. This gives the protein CSVGRGSETQHF.

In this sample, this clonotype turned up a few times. CDR3 in amino acids: CASRENMGAQYF. DNA for the CDR3: TGTGCCAGCAGAGAGAACATGGGAGCGCAGTATTTT. The chain carries TRBV28 and TRBJ2-3; D is perhaps TRBD2 (5 bases). The V gene lost 6 bases and the J gene lost 10 bases, with 14 bases spanning the gap. Germline V gene lookup returns CDR1 MDHEN and CDR2 SYDVKM. The CDR3 runs to 12 residues.

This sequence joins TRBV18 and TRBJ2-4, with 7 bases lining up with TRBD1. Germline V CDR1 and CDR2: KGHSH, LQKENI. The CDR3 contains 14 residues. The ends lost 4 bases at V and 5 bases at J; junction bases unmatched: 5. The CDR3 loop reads CASSRSGTENIQYF. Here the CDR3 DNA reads TGTGCCAGCTCACGGTCCGGGACAGAAAACATTCAGTACTTC. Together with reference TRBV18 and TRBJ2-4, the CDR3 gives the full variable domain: NAGVMQNPRHLVRRRGQEARLRCSPMKGHSHVYWYRQLPEEGLKFMVYLQKENIIDESGMPKERFSAEFPKEGPSILRIQQVVRGDSAAYFCASSRSGTENIQYFGAGTRLSVL.

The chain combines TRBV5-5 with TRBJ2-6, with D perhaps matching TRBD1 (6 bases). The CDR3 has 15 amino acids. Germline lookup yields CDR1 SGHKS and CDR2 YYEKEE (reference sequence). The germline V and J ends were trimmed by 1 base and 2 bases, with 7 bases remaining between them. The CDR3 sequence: CASSLRQAGANVLTF. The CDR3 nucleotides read TGTGCCAGCAGCTTGAGACAGGCTGGGGCCAACGTCCTGACTTTC.